The text below deals with one T cell receptor (beta chain). The time point here: patch test 3, about 24 weeks after DPC sensitization. The sample's treatment: therapeutic diphenylcyclopropenone sensitization with weekly scalp DPC. This sample was included in a study of human T cells and chemical hapten exposure. MiXCR, run by TCRdb on the RACE reads, gives a single entry per CDR3 protein. The repertoire holds about 120,000 distinct CDR3 sequences, approximately 11% seen once, with 2% to 2.5% in the top ten. The specimen comprised whole blood, sampled in connection with sensitization to the hapten diphenylcyclopropenone (DPC). This receptor was identified in a woman between 45 and 65 years old with alopecia areata. Some clones in this sample may be carry-over from other donors' samples.

The CDR3 region has the DNA TGTGCCAGCAGCTCGAGAACAGACAGGGCATCTGGAAACACCATATATTTT. It specifies CASSSRTDRASGNTIYF. The V call is TRBV7-2, the J call TRBJ1-3; 7 nucleotides agree with TRBD1. J lost 1 base, V lost 4 bases, and 10 bases had no gene match. Germline V CDR1 and CDR2: SGHTA, FQGNSA. This CDR3 has 17 residues. The complete variable domain, with remaining parts taken from reference TRBV7-2 and TRBJ1-3, reads GAGVSQSPSNKVTEKGKDVELRCDPISGHTALYWYRQSLGQGLEFLIYFQGNSAPDKSGLPSDRFSAERTGGSVSTLTIQRTQQEDSAVYLCASSSRTDRASGNTIYFGEGSWLTVV.